The 12 T cell receptor beta chains given below trace back to one sample, sequenced in a study of cytomegalovirus exposure and HLA in healthy donors. TCRdb's table, derived via immunoSEQ multiplex PCR, lists solely in-frame clones and lacks some. The table records 70,000 to 85,000 clones, roughly 94% of them present only once. What was sequenced was PBMCs. These receptors were taken from a woman aged 18-29 years in good health and CMV-seropositive.

V and J are TRBV2 and TRBJ2-3, with TRBD2 matching 7 bases. The V segment lost 0 bases and the J segment 6 bases; nucleotides outside the gene matches: 6. CDR3 size: 15 residues. Germline CDR1 SNHLY, CDR2 FYNNEI. Written as DNA, the CDR3 is TGTGCCAGCAGTGAAGCGAGGACTAGATGGGATACGCAGTATTTT. This codes for CASSEARTRWDTQYF. The full variable domain, completed using reference TRBV2 and TRBJ2-3, is EPEVTQTPSHQVTQMGQEVILRCVPISNHLYFYWYRQILGQKVEFLVSFYNNEISEKSEIFDDQFSVERPDGSNFTLKIRSTKLEDSAMYFCASSEARTRWDTQYFGPGTRLTVL.

V and J are TRBV11-2 and TRBJ1-2; 7 bases fit TRBD1. The trim removed 6 bases at V and 3 bases at J, leaving 10 bases unmatched. The CDR3 sequence is 15 residues long. In germline, CDR1 is SGHAT, CDR2 FQNNGV. Here the CDR3 DNA reads TGTGCCAGCAGAAGAGCGGGGGACAGACACTATGGCTACACCTTC. It encodes CASRRAGDRHYGYTF.

This chain links TRBV25-1 with TRBJ1-1; no reliable D call. V was clipped by 2 bases and J by 0 bases, with 4 bases between them. The V gene's germline CDR1 is MGHDK and CDR2 SYGVNS. CDR3 length: 13 residues. For the CDR3, the DNA is TGTGCCAGCAGTGAAAGAGTGAACACTGAAGCTTTCTTT. Its translation is CASSERVNTEAFF.

The chain recombines TRBV19 with TRBJ2-7; 9 bases align to TRBD1. Germline-derived CDR1 and CDR2 are LNHDA and SQIVND (reference sequence). The CDR3 is made up of 14 amino acids. V dropped 6 bases and J dropped 7; count of bases not matched to a gene: 10. Here the CDR3 DNA reads TGTGCCAGTAGGGAGGGGACAGGGCGAGGGGAGCAGTACTTC. Its protein product is CASREGTGRGEQYF. The variable domain in full, with the rest retrieved from reference TRBV19 and TRBJ2-7, is DGGITQSPKYLFRKEGQNVTLSCEQNLNHDAMYWYRQDPGQGLRLIYYSQIVNDFQKGDIAEGYSVSREKKESFPLTVTSAQKNPTAFYLCASREGTGRGEQYFGPGTRLTVT.

The V and J genes are TRBV4-2 and TRBJ2-7; a possible D gene is TRBD1 (5 bases). V lost 5 bases, J lost 1 base, and 12 bases lay in between. Germline CDR1 reads LGHNA; CDR2 reads YNFKEQ. There are 14 residues in the CDR3. The CDR3 reads CASSSQGRSYEQYF. The CDR3 region has the DNA TGTGCCAGCAGCTCGCAGGGTCGGTCCTACGAGCAGTACTTC.

The chain joins TRBV5-4 to TRBJ2-7; a possible D gene is TRBD1 (6 bases). CDR1 and CDR2 (germline): SGHNT, YYREEE (reference sequence). The ends were cut back, 3 bases at V and 6 bases at J, with 13 bases in the middle. This CDR3 is built from 13 residues. CDR3 residues: CASSWGPGSEQYF. CDR3 nucleotides: TGTGCCAGCAGCTGGGGGCCGGGGTCCGAGCAGTACTTC.

This clone has just one count. This chain connects TRBV10-3 to TRBJ2-3, with 7 bases identical to TRBD2. The germline V gene encodes CDR1 ENHRY and CDR2 SYGVKD. The CDR3 is 16 amino acids. The V and J ends lost 4 bases and 3 bases, in that order; junction bases with no gene match: 10. The CDR3 DNA reads TGTGCCATCAGTGGAAGGGCCTGGACTAGAACAGATACGCAGTATTTT. Encoded protein: CAISGRAWTRTDTQYF.

This chain connects TRBV6-1 to TRBJ1-6; D remains unclear. The CDR3 covers 16 residues. Looked up from germline, CDR1 is MNHNS and CDR2 is SASEGT. The V and J ends lost 3 bases and 7 bases respectively, with 16 bases between them. CDR3 residues: CASSDFREPGNSPLHF. The CDR3 DNA is TGTGCCAGCAGTGATTTCCGGGAACCGGGGAATTCACCCCTCCACTTT.

J is TRBJ2-7 and V is TRBV5-1; 12 bases line up with TRBD2. This CDR3 spans 15 amino acids. Germline V gene lookup returns CDR1 SGHRS and CDR2 YFSETQ. Losses at the gene ends were 1 base for V and 2 bases for J; bases not matched to a gene: 1. CDR3 loop: CASSLTSGGTYEQYF. In DNA, the CDR3 is TGCGCCAGCAGCTTGACTAGCGGGGGGACCTACGAGCAGTACTTC.

The chain joins TRBV11-2 to TRBJ2-7; D is undetermined. Germline CDR1 reads SGHAT; CDR2 reads FQNNGV. The CDR3 is 13 amino acids. The V end was cut by 2 bases, the J end by 2 bases, with 7 bases between. CDR3 bases: TGTGCCAGCAGCTTAAGTCCAGCCTACGAGCAGTACTTC. This encodes CASSLSPAYEQYF.

J is TRBJ2-5 and V is TRBV9; possibly TRBD1 for D (6 bases). Trimming took 1 base from V and 4 from J, leaving 11 bases between them. The CDR3 is 14 residues long. The germline V gene has CDR1 SGDLS and CDR2 YYNGEE. CDR3 region: CASSVQGLRETQYF. CDR3 in DNA: TGTGCCAGCAGCGTACAGGGGTTGCGAGAGACCCAGTACTTC.

The gene calls are TRBV4-1 and TRBJ2-7; D gene ambiguous. The CDR3 consists of 15 residues. Germline V gene sequence: CDR1 MGHRA, CDR2 YSYEKL. V was cut by 4 bases and J by 1 base, with 14 bases left in between. The CDR3 DNA reads TGCGCCAGCAGCCCCAGGATCGCCAGGTCCTACGAGCAGTACTTC. It yields the protein CASSPRIARSYEQYF.